Described below is a single T cell receptor (beta chain) sequence and its context. V was clipped by 2 bases and J by 5 bases; unmatched bases: 8. Looked up from germline, CDR1 is SGHRS and CDR2 is YFSETQ. CDR3 length equals 17 residues. Using immunoSEQ multiplex PCR, the repertoire was profiled, and TCRdb retains in-frame clones only, with some absent. The data contain 110,000 or so clones, approximately 94% of them seen just once; the ten biggest clones take up 3.8%. This specimen comes from a study of brain T cells in children with intractable seizures. Before surgery, patients took at least one anti-epileptic drug.

This sequence originates from a boy under two years old with hemimegalencephaly and intractable seizures. The V and J genes are TRBV5-1 and TRBJ1-6; 9 positions match TRBD1. Here the sequenced sample was peripheral blood, taken at surgery. The CDR3 DNA sequence: TGCGCCAGCAGCTTCTTACAGGGGGCCGGTAATAATTCACCCCTCCACTTT. Translated, it gives CASSFLQGAGNNSPLHF.